One sample yielded the 5 T cell receptor beta chains listed below, sequenced in a study of T cells after yellow fever vaccination. TCRdb re-called the 5' RACE reads through MiXCR, storing one row per CDR3 protein. The sample has some 200,000 distinct CDR3 sequences, 2.5% to 3.5% seen once. The source was CD4+ T cells sorted from PBMCs, collected 10 days after the yellow fever booster vaccination. The receptors derive from a man in his late teens or twenties who received the YFV17D yellow fever vaccine.

This chain uses TRBV7-9 with TRBJ1-3; D is possibly TRBD1 (6 bases). V was trimmed by 5 bases and J by 0 bases, leaving 20 bases between them. CDR1 and CDR2 (germline): SEHNR, FQNEAQ (reference sequence). CDR3 length: 18 residues. CDR3 DNA sequence: TGTGCCAGCAGCCAAGGGGGGTTCGGGACTTACTCTGGAAACACCATATATTTT. It codes for CASSQGGFGTYSGNTIYF.

The chain links TRBV18 to TRBJ2-7, with D possibly being TRBD1 (5 bases). Between the trimmed V and J ends, which lost 6 bases and 2 bases, there was a span of 14 bases. Germline assignment: CDR1 KGHSH and CDR2 LQKENI. This CDR3 is built from 14 residues. The CDR3, as DNA: TGTGCCAGCTCGTACGTACAGGAGACCTACGAGCAGTACTTC. Protein: CASSYVQETYEQYF.

This clonotype was picked up a small number of times. The rearrangement joins TRBV2 to TRBJ2-6; D ambiguous. Germline V gene lookup returns CDR1 SNHLY and CDR2 FYNNEI. CDR3 size: 14 residues. Trimming pared 6 bases from V and 2 bases from J, leaving 8 bases between. The CDR3 nucleotides read TGTGCCAGCAGGGCAGAGGCTGGGGCCAACGTCCTGACTTTC. It codes for CASRAEAGANVLTF.

This clonotype has just a few counts. This chain connects TRBV20-1 to TRBJ2-2, with 10 bases that match TRBD1. The CDR3 is 15 amino acids. CDR1 DFQATT and CDR2 SNEGSKA come from the germline V gene (reference sequence). J was trimmed by 8 bases and V by 0 bases; bases with no gene match: 6. The CDR3 loop is CSARDTRQGAGELFF. In DNA, the CDR3 is TGCAGTGCTAGAGATACTAGACAGGGGGCTGGGGAGCTGTTTTTT.

This clonotype has a count of ten or more. This rearrangement joins TRBV5-5 to TRBJ2-3, with 13 bases identical to TRBD2. This CDR3 has 14 amino acids. CDR1 is SGHKS, CDR2 YYEKEE, per germline (reference sequence). The V and J ends lost 4 bases and 4 bases, in that order; junction bases with no gene match: 0. For the CDR3, the DNA is TGTGCCAGCAGCACTAGCGGGGGGGCAGATACGCAGTATTTT. Protein product: CASSTSGGADTQYF.